Given below is one T cell receptor (beta chain) in context. The CDR3 contains 16 residues. This sample stems from a study of beta chain features in type 1 diabetes. TCRB transcripts that were expressed got sequenced, as all of the isolated RNA had been reverse transcribed. TCRdb keeps only in-frame clones here, not all; method: immunoSEQ multiplex PCR. Among 200,000 to 300,000 clones, 27% were seen once, and the ten largest hold 4%. This chain uses TRBV1 with TRBJ2-3; the DNA was not used to check the table's D call, TRBD2. TRBV1 has pseudogene status. The receptor's source is a man aged 25-45 years in good health. Sample: central memory CD4+ T cells from blood. The CDR3 DNA is TGCACCAGCAGCCAGGTTCTAGCGGGAGACACAGATACGCAGTATTTT. Translation gives CTSSQVLAGDTDTQYF.